This T cell receptor beta chain came from a study of T cells in Graves' hyperthyroidism and ophthalmopathy. General study points: The model's output predicted ophthalmopathy at a median of about 6.5 months prior to onset.

From germline, CDR1 is MNHNS and CDR2 SASEGT. V lost 6 bases to trimming and J lost 2 bases; unmatched junction nucleotides: 4. The CDR3 extends over 15 amino acids. Based on clinical symptoms, serum thyroxine and TRAb, thyroid ultrasound and orbital computed tomography, diagnoses were reached. Extraction of PBMCs used approximately 10 ml of fresh peripheral blood. Amplified TCR beta CDR3 regions derived from RNA transcripts. The HTBI primer set served for first-round RT-PCR of the TCR CDR3. TCRdb independently ran MiXCR on the multiplex PCR reads; one entry per CDR3 protein. The sample contains almost 500,000 distinct CDR3 sequences, roughly 23% of which appear only once. Notes on this clonotype: What it recognizes is unknown.

The TCR sequence derives from a woman between 65 and 79 years old with Graves' ophthalmopathy. The sample taken for sequencing was blood. The J gene is TRBJ1-6, the V gene TRBV6-1, with 7 bases that match TRBD1. CDR3 protein: CASRAGGTYNSPLHF. CDR3 sequence (DNA): TGTGCCAGCAGGGCAGGGGGAACCTATAATTCACCCCTCCACTTT.